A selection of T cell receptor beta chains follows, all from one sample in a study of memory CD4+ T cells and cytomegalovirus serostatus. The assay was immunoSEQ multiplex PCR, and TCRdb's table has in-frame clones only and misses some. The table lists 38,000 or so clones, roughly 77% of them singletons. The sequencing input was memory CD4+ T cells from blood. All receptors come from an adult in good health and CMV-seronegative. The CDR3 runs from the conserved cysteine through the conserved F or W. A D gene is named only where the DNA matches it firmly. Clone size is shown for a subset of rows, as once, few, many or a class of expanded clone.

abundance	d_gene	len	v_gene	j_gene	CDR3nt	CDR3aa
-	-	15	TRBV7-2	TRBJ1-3	TGTGCCAGCAGCACCCCTCCAGGGTCCGGAAACACCATATATTTT	CASSTPPGSGNTIYF
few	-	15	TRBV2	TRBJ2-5	TGTGCCAGCAGTGATACGCAGAACCCAGGGGAGACCCAGTACTTC	CASSDTQNPGETQYF
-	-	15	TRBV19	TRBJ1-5	TGTGCCAGTAGCCAAGGTGGGGCCCGCAATCAGCCCCAGCATTTT	CASSQGGARNQPQHF
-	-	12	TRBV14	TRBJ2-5	TGTGCCAGCAGCCAAGTTCTGGAGACCCAGTACTTC	CASSQVLETQYF
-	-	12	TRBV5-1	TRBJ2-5	TGCGCCAGCAGCTTGAATAGAGAGACCCAGTACTTC	CASSLNRETQYF
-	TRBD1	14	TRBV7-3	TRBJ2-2	TGTGCCAGCAGCCCGACAGGGCGCACCGGGGAGCTGTTTTTT	CASSPTGRTGELFF
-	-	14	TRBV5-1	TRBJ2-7	TGCGCCAGCAGCTTGGCCGGGACTTCCCTAGAGCAGTACTTC	CASSLAGTSLEQYF
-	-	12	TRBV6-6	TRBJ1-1	TGTGCCAGCAGTCAGCCCCACGGTGGAGCTTTCTTT	CASSQPHGGAFF
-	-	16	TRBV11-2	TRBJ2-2	TGTGCCAGCAGCTTCTCGGAAAGAAGGAACACCGGGGAGCTGTTTTTT	CASSFSERRNTGELFF
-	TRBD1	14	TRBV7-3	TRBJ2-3	TGTGCCAGCAGCCCCGGGACAGGGGCAGATACGCAGTATTTT	CASSPGTGADTQYF
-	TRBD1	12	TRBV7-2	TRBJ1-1	TGTGCCAGCAGCTTTCAGGGGGCTGAAGCTTTCTTT	CASSFQGAEAFF
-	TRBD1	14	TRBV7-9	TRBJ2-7	TGTGCCAGCAGGCCGGGACAGGGGGCATACGAGCAGTACTTC	CASRPGQGAYEQYF
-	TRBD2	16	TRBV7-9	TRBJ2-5	TGTGCCAGCAGCTCTATAGCGGGGGGGAAGGAAGAGACCCAGTACTTC	CASSSIAGGKEETQYF
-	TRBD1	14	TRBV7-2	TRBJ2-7	TGTGCCAGCAGTCGCTCGGGGACAGGGGACGAGCAGTACTTC	CASSRSGTGDEQYF